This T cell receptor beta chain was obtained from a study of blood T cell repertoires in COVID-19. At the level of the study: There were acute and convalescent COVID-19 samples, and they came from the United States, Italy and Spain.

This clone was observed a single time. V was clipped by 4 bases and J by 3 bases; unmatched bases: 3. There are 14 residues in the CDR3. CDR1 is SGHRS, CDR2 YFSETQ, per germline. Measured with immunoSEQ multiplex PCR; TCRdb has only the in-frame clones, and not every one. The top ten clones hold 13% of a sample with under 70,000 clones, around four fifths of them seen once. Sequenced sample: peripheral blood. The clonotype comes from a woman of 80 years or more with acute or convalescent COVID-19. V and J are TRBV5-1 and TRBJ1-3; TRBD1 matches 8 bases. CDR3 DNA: TGCGCCAGCAGCCCAGACAGGGGTGGAAACACCATATATTTT. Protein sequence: CASSPDRGGNTIYF.